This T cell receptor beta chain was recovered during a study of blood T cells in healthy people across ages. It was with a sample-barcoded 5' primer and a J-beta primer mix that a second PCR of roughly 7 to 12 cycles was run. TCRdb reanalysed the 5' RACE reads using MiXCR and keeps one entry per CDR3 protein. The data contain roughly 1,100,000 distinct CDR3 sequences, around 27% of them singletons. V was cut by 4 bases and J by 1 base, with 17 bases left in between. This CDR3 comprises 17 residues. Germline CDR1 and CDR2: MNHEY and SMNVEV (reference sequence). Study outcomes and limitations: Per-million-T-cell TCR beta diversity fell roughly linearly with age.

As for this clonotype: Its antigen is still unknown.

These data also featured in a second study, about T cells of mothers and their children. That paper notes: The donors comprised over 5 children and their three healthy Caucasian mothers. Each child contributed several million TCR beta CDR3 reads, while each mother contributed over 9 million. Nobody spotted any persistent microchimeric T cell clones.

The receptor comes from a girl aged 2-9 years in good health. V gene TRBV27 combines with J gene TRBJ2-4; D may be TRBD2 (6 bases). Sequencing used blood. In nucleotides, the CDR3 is TGTGCCAGCAGTTCCCAAAACCCCGGGACTGCCAAAAACATTCAGTACTTC. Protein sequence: CASSSQNPGTAKNIQYF.